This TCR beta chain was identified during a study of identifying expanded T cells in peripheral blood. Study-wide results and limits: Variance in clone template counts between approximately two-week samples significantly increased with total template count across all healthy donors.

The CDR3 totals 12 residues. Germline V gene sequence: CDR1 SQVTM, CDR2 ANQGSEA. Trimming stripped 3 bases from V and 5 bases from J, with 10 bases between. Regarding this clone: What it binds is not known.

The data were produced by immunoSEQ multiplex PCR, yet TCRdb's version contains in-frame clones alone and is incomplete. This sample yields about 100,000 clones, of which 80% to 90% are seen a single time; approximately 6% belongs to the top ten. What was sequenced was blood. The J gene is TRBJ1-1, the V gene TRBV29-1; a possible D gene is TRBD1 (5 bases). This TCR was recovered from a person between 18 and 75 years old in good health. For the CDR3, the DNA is TGCAGCGTTGACGGGGGGGGTACTGAAGCTTTCTTT. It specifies CSVDGGGTEAFF.